This T cell receptor (beta chain) was identified during a study of control samples from healthy donors and cancer patients. Produced via immunoSEQ multiplex PCR; TCRdb's table is partial and in-frame only. The sample comprises 90,000 to 100,000 clones, 70% to 85% of which are singletons, and under 40% rests with the top ten. There are 17 residues in the CDR3. Looked up from germline, CDR1 is SGHTA and CDR2 is FQGNSA. V was clipped by 0 bases and J by 6 bases, with 18 bases between them. Specimen: PBMCs. The J gene is TRBJ2-1, the V gene TRBV7-2; weak D call: TRBD2 (5 bases). This sequence was found in a man aged 65-85 years with lung cancer. The CDR3 sequence: CASSLAQARRTGNEQFF. In DNA form, the CDR3 reads TGTGCCAGCAGCTTAGCGCAGGCTAGGAGGACCGGCAATGAGCAGTTCTTC.